This record looks at one TCR beta chain sequence and its context. The V gene lost 1 base and the J gene lost 4 bases, with 11 bases spanning the gap. CDR3 length: 14 residues. Germline CDR1 is SGHKS and CDR2 is YYEKEE (reference sequence). Profiling relied on immunoSEQ multiplex PCR, and the TCRdb table lists in-frame clones only, not all of them. The sample records about 83,000 clones, under 90% being singletons. The data belong to a study of OX40 agonist ivuxolimab in advanced cancers. The gene calls are TRBV5-5 and TRBJ2-5; D is unclear. Here the sequenced sample was CD4+ or CD8+ T cells sorted from blood, taken in a trial of the OX40 agonist ivuxolimab. The TCR was taken from an adult with an advanced solid tumor such as melanoma, head and neck, liver or kidney cancer. DNA of the CDR3: TGTGCCAGCAGCTTGTTCAGTCAGAGAGAGACCCAGTACTTC. Amino acid sequence: CASSLFSQRETQYF.